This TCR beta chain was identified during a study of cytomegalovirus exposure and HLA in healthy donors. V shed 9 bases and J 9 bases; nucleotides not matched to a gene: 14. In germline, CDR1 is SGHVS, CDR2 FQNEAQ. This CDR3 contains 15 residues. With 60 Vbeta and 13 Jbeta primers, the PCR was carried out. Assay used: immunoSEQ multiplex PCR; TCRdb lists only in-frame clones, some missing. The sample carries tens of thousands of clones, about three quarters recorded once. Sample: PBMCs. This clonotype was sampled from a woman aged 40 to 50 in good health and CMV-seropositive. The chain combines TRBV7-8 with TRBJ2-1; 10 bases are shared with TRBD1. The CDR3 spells CASTTGGSMNFEQFF. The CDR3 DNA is TGTGCCAGTACGACAGGGGGCTCAATGAATTTTGAGCAGTTCTTC. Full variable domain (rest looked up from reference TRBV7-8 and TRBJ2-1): GAGVSQSPRYKVAKRGQDVALRCDPISGHVSLFWYQQALGQGPEFLTYFQNEAQLDKSGLPSDRFFAERPEGSVSTLKIQRTQQEDSAVYLCASTTGGSMNFEQFFGPGTRLTVL.